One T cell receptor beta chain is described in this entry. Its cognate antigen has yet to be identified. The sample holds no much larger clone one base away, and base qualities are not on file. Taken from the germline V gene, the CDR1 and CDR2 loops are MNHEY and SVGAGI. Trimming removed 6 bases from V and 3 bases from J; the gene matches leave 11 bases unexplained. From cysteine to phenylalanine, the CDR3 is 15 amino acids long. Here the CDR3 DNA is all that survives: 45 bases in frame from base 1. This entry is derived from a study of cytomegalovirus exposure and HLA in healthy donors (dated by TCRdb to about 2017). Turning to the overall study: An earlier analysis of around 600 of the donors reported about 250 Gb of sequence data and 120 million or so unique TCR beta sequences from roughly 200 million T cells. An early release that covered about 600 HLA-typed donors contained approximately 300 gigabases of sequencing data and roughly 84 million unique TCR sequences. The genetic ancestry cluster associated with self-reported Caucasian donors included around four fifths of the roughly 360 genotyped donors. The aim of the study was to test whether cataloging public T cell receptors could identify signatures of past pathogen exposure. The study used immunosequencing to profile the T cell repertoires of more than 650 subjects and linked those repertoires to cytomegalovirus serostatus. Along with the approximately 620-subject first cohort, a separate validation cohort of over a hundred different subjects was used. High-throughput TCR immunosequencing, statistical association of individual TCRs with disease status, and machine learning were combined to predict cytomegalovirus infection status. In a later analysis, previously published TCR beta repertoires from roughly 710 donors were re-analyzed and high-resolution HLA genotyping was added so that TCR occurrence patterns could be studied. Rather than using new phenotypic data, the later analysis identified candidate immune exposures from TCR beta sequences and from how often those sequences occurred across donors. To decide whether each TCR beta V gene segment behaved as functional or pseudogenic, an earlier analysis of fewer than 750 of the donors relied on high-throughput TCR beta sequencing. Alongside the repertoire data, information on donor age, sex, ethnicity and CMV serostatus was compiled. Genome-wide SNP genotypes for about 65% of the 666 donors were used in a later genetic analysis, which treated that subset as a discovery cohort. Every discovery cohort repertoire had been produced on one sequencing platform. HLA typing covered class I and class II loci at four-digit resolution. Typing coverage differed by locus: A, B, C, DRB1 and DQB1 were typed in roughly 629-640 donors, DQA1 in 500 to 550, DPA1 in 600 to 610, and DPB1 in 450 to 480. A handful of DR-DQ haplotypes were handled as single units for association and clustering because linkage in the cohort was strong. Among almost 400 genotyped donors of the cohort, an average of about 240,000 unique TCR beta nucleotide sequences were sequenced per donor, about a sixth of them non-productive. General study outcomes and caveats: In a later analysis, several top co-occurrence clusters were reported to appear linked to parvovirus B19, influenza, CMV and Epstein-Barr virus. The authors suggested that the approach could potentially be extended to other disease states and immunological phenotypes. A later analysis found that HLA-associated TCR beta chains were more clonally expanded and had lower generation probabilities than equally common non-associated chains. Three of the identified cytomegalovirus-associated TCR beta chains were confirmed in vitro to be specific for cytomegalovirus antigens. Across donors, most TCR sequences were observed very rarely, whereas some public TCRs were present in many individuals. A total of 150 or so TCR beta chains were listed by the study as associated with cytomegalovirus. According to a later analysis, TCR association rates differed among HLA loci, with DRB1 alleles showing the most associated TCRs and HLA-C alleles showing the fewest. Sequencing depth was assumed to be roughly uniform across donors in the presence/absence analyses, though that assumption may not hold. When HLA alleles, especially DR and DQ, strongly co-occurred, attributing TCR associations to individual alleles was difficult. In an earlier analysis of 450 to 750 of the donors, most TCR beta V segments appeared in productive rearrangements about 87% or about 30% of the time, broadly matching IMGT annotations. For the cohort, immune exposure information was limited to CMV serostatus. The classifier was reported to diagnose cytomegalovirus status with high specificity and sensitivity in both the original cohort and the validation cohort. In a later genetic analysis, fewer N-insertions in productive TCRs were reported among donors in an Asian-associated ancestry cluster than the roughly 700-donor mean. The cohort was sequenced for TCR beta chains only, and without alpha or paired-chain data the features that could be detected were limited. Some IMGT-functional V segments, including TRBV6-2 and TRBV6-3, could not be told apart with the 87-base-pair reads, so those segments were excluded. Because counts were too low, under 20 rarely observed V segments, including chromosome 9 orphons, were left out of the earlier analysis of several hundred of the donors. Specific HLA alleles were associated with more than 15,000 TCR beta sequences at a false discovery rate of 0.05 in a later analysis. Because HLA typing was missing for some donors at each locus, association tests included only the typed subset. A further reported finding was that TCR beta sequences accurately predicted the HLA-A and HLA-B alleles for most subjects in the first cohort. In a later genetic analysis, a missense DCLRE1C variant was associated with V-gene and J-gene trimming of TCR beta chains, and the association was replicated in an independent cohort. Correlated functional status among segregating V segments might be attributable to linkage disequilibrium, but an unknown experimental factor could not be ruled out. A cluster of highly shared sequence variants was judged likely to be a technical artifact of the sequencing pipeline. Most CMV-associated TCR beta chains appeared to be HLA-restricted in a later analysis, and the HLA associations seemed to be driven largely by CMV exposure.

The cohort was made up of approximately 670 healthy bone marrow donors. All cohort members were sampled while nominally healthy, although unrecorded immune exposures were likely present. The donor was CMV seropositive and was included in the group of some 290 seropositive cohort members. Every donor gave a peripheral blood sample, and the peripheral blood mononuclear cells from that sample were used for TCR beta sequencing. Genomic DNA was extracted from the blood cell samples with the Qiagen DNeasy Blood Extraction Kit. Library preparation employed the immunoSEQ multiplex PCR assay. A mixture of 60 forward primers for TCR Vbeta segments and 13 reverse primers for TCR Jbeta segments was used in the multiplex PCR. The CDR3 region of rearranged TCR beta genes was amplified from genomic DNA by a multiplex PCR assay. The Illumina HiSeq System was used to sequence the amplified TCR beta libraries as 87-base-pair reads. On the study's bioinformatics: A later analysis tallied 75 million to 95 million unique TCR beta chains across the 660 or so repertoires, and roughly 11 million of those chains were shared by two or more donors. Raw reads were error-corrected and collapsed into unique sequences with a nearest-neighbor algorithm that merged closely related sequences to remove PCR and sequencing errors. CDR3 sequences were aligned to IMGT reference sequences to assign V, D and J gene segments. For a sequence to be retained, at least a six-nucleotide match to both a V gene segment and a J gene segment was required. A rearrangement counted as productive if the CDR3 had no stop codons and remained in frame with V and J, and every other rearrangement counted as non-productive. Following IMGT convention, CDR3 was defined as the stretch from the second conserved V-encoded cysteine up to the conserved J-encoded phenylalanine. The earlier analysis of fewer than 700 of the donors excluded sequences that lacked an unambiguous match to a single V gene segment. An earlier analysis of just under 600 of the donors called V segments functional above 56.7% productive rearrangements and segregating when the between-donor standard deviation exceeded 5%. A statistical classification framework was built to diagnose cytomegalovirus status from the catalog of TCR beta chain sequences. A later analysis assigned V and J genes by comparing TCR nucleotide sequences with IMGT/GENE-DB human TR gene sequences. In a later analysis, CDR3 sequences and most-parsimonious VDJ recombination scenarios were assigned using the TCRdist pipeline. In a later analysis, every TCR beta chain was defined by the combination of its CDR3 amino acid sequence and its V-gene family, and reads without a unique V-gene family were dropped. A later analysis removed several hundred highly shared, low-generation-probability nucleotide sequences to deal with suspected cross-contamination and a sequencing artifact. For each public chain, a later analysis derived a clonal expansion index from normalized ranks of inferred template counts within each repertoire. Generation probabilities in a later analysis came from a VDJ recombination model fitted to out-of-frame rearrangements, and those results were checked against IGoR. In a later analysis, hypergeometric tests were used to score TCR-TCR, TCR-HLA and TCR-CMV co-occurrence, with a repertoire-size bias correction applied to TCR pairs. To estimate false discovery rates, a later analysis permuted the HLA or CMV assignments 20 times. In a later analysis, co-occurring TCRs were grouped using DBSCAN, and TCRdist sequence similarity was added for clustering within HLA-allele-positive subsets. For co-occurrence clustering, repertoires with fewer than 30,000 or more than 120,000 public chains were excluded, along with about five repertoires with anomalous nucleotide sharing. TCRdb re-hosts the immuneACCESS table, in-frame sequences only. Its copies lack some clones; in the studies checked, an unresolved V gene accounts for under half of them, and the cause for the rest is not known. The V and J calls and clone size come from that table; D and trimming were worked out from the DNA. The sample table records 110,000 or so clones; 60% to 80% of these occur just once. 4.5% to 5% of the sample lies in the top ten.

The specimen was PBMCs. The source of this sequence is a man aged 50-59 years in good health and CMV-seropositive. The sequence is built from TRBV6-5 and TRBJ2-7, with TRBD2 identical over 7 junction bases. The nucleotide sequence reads TGTGCCAGCAGCCCTTCCCACGGCGGGAGCTACGAGCAGTACTTC. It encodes CASSPSHGGSYEQYF.